This T cell receptor beta chain was retrieved from a study of blood T cell repertoires in COVID-19. Study summary: COVID-19 samples, acute and convalescent, were from the United States, Italy and Spain.

The CDR3 length is 18 residues. Germline assignment: CDR1 SGHTS and CDR2 YDEGEE. V was pared by 1 base and J by 2 bases, with 9 bases of the junction left unmatched. Per the original data handling: Amplifying reference gene primers gave estimates of nucleated cell counts. Sequencing used immunoSEQ multiplex PCR; TCRdb keeps in-frame clones, though not all of them. D and trimming come from the DNA, and the V and J calls and clone size come from that table. The table records 200,000 to 250,000 clones, roughly 85% of them present only once. V usage is TRBV5-8 and J usage is TRBJ2-3, with TRBD2 identical over 11 bases. Sequencing used peripheral blood. The receptor was isolated from a woman aged 18-29 years who had recovered from COVID-19. Written as DNA, the CDR3 is TGTGCCAGCAGCTTGTCGGAGACTAGCGGGACGTACACAGATACGCAGTATTTT. Protein product: CASSLSETSGTYTDTQYF.